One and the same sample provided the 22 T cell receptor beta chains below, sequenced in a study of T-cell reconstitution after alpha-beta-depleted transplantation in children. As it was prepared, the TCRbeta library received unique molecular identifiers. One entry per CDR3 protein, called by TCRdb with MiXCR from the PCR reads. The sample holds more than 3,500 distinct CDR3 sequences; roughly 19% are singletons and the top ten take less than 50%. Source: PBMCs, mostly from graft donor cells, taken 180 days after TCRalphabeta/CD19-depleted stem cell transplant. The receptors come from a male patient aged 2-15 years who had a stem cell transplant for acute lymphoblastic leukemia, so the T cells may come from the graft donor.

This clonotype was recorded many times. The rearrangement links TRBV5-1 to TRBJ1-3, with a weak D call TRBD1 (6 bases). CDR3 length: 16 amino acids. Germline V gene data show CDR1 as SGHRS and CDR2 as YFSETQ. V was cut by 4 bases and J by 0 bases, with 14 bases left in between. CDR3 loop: CASSRISTGSGNTIYF. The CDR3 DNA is TGCGCCAGCAGCCGGATATCGACAGGCTCTGGAAACACCATATATTTT.

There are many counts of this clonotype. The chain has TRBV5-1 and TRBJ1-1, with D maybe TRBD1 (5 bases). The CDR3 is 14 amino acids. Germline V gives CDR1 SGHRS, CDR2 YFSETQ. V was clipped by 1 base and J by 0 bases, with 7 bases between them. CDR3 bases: TGCGCCAGCAGCTTGACAGGAATGAACACTGAAGCTTTCTTT. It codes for CASSLTGMNTEAFF.

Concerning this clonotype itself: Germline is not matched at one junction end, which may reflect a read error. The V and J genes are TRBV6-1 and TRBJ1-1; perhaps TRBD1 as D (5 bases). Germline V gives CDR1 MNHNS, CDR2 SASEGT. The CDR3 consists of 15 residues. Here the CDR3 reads CATVTRVQEITEAFF. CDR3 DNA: TGTGCCACCGTCACCAGGGTGCAGGAGATCACTGAAGCGTTCTTT.

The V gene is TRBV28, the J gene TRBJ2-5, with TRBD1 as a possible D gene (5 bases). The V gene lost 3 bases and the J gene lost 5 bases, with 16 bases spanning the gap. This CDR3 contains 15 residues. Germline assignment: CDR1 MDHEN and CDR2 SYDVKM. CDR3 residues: CASSFPPGSTETQYF. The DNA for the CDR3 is TGTGCCAGCAGTTTCCCGCCAGGGTCAACGGAGACCCAGTACTTC.

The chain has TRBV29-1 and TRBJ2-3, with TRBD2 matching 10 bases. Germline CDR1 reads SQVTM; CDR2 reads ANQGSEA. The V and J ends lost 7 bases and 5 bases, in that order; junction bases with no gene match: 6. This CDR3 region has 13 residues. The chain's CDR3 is CSGTSGMIDTQYF. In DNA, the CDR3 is TGCAGCGGAACTAGCGGGATGATAGATACGCAGTATTTT.

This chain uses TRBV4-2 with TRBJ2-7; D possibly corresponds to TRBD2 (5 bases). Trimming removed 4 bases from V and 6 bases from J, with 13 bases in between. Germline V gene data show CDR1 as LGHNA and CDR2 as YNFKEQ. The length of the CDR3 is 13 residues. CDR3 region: CASSPGVRGEQYF. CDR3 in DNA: TGTGCCAGCAGCCCCGGGGTCCGGGGCGAGCAGTACTTC.

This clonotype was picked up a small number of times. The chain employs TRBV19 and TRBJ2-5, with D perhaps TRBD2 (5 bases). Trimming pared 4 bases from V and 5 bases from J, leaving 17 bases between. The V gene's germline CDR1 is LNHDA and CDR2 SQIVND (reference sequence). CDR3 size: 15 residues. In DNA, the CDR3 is TGTGCCAGTAGTAAACCCGGGCCTAGGAGGGAGACCCAGTACTTC. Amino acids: CASSKPGPRRETQYF.

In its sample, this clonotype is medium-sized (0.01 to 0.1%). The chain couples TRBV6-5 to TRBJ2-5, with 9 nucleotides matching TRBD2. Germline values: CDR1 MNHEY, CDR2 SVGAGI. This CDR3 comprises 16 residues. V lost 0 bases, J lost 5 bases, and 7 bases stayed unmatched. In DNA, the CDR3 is TGTGCCAGCAGTTACTCGACTAGCGGCCACGAGGAGACCCAGTACTTC. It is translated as CASSYSTSGHEETQYF.

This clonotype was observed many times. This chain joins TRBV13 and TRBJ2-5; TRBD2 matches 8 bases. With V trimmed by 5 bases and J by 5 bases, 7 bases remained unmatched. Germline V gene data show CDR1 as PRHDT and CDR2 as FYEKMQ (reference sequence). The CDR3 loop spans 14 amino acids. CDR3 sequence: CASSPSGSGETQYF. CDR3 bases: TGTGCCAGCAGCCCCAGCGGGAGTGGCGAGACCCAGTACTTC.

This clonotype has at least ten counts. The CDR3 reads CASSQGIYYGYTF. In nucleotides, the CDR3 is TGCGCCAGTTCACAGGGAATTTACTATGGCTACACCTTC. This chain uses TRBV10-1 with TRBJ1-2, with a weak D call TRBD1 (6 bases). CDR3 size: 13 residues. Trimming stripped 9 bases from V and 3 bases from J, with 14 bases between. Germline V CDR1 and CDR2: WNHNN, SYGVQD (reference sequence).

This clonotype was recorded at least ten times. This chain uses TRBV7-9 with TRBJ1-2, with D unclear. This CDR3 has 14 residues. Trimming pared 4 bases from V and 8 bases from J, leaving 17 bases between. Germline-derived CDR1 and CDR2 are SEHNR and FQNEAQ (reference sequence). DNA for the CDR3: TGTGCCAGCAGCTACCCACCCGGCGCGGGGGGCTACACCTTC. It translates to CASSYPPGAGGYTF.

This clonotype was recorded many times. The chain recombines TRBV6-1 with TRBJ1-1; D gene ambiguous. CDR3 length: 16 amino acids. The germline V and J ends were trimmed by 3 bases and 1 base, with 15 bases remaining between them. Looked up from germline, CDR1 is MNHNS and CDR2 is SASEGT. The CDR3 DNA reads TGTGCCAGCAGTGATTCCCTACCCCCAGAGAACACTGAAGCTTTCTTT. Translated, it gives CASSDSLPPENTEAFF.

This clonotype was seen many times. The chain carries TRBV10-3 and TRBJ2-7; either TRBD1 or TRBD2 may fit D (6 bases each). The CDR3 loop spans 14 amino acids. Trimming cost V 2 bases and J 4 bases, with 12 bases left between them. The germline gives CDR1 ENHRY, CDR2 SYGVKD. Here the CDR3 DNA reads TGTGCCATCAGTGAGGTAGGGGGGCATTACGAGCAGTACTTC. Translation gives CAISEVGGHYEQYF.

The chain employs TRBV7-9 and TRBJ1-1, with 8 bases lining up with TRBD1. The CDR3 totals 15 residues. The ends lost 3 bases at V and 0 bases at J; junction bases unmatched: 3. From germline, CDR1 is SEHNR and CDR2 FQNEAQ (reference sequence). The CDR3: CASSFRTGMNTEAFF. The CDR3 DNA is TGTGCCAGCAGCTTCCGGACAGGGATGAACACTGAAGCTTTCTTT.

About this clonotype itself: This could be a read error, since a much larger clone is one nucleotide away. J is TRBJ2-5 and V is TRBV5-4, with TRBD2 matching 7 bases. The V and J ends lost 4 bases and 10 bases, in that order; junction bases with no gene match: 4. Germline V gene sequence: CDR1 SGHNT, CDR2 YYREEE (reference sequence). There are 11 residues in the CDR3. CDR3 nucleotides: TGTGCCAGCAGCAACGGGGGGATCCAGTACTTC. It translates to CASSNGGIQYF.

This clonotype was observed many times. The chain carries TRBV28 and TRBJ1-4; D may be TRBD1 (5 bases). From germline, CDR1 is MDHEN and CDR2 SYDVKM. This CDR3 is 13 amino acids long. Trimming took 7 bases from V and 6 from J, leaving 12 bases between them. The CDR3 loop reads CASIPGRDEKLFF. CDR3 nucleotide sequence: TGTGCCAGCATCCCAGGGAGGGATGAAAAACTGTTTTTT. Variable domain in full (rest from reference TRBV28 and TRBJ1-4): DVKVTQSSRYLVKRTGEKVFLECVQDMDHENMFWYRQDPGLGLRLIYFSYDVKMKEKGDIPEGYSVSREKKERFSLILESASTNQTSMYLCASIPGRDEKLFFGSGTQLSVL.

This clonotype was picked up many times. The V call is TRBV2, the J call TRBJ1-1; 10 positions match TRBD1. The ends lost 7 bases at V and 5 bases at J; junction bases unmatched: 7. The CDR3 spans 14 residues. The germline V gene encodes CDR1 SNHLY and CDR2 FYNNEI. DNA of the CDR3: TGTGCCAGCATCCCCCGGGACAGGGGTACTGAAGCTTTCTTT. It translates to CASIPRDRGTEAFF.

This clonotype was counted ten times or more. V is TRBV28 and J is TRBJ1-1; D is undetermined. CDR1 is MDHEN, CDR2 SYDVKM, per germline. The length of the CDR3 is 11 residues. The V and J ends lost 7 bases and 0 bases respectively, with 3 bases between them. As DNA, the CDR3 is TGTGCCAGCACCCTGAACACTGAAGCTTTCTTT. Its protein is CASTLNTEAFF. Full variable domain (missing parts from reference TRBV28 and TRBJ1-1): DVKVTQSSRYLVKRTGEKVFLECVQDMDHENMFWYRQDPGLGLRLIYFSYDVKMKEKGDIPEGYSVSREKKERFSLILESASTNQTSMYLCASTLNTEAFFGQGTRLTVV.

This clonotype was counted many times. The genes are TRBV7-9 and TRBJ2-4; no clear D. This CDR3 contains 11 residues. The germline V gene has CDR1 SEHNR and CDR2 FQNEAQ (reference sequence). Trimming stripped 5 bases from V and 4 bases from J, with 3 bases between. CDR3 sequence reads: CASSPKNIQYF. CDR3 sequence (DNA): TGTGCCAGCAGCCCTAAAAACATTCAGTACTTC. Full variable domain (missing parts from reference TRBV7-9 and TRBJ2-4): DTGVSQNPRHKITKRGQNVTFRCDPISEHNRLYWYRQTLGQGPEFLTYFQNEAQLEKSRLLSDRFSAERPKGSFSTLEIQRTEQGDSAMYLCASSPKNIQYFGAGTRLSVL.

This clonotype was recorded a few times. The DNA of the CDR3 is TGTGCCACCAGTGGATCAGTGAACACCGGGGAGCTGTTTTTT. It specifies CATSGSVNTGELFF. The chain links TRBV24-1 to TRBJ2-2, with D unclear. Trimming shortened V by 5 bases and J by 1 base, and 7 bases separated the two germline ends. The CDR3 extends over 14 amino acids. Germline CDR1 is KGHDR and CDR2 is SFDVKD.

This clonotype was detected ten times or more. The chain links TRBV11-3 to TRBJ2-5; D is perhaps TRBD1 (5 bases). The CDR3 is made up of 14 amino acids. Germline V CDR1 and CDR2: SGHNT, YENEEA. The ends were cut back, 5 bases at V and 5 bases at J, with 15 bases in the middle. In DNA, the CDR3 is TGTGCCAGCAGCCAACCTGAAAGGGGTGAGACCCAGTACTTC. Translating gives CASSQPERGETQYF. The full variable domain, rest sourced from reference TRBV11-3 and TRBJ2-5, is EAGVVQSPRYKIIEKKQPVAFWCNPISGHNTLYWYLQNLGQGPELLIRYENEEAVDDSQLPKDRFSAERLKGVDSTLKIQPAELGDSAVYLCASSQPERGETQYFGPGTRLLVL.

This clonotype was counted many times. The CDR3 loop reads CASSPTNSPLHF. The CDR3 DNA is TGTGCCAGCAGCCCGACAAATTCACCCCTCCACTTT. The chain recombines TRBV7-9 with TRBJ1-6; D uncertain. CDR3 length: 12 amino acids. The germline V gene encodes CDR1 SEHNR and CDR2 FQNEAQ (reference sequence). Trimming stripped 5 bases from V and 7 bases from J, with 6 bases between. Together with reference TRBV7-9 and TRBJ1-6, the CDR3 gives the full variable domain: DTGVSQNPRHKITKRGQNVTFRCDPISEHNRLYWYRQTLGQGPEFLTYFQNEAQLEKSRLLSDRFSAERPKGSFSTLEIQRTEQGDSAMYLCASSPTNSPLHFGNGTRLTVT.